Below are 24 T cell receptor beta chains sequenced from a single sample in a study of blood T cell repertoires in COVID-19. TCRdb's table, derived via immunoSEQ multiplex PCR, lists solely in-frame clones and lacks some. The sample has some 80,000 clones, 80% seen once. Source material: peripheral blood. The receptors were gathered from a man aged 55 to 69 with active or convalescent COVID-19.

The J gene is TRBJ1-5, the V gene TRBV3-1 (or the pseudogene TRBV3-2), with D unclear. This CDR3 spans 14 amino acids. CDR1 is LGHDT, CDR2 YNNKEL, per germline (reference sequence). Trimming took 1 base from V and 7 from J, leaving 11 bases between them. This CDR3 reads CASSQALPGQPQHF. The CDR3 nucleotides read TGTGCCAGCAGCCAAGCTCTCCCGGGACAGCCCCAGCATTTT.

The rearrangement links TRBV4-3 to TRBJ2-7; D unclear. The CDR3 sequence is 14 residues long. Trimming removed 0 bases at V and 0 bases at J, with 6 bases between. Germline V lookup: CDR1 LGHNA, CDR2 YSLEER. The CDR3 loop reads CASSQDPYSYEQYF. The CDR3 DNA reads TGCGCCAGCAGCCAAGATCCGTACTCCTACGAGCAGTACTTC.

The rearrangement uses TRBV7-8 and TRBJ2-7; TRBD2 agrees at 7 bases. The CDR3 totals 14 residues. Trimming took 2 bases from V and 2 from J; bases not matched to a gene: 3. Germline V gene lookup returns CDR1 SGHVS and CDR2 FQNEAQ. As DNA, the CDR3 is TGTGCCAGCAGCTTACAAGCGGGACCCTACGAGCAGTACTTC. The encoded protein is CASSLQAGPYEQYF. The complete variable domain, with remaining parts taken from reference TRBV7-8 and TRBJ2-7, reads GAGVSQSPRYKVAKRGQDVALRCDPISGHVSLFWYQQALGQGPEFLTYFQNEAQLDKSGLPSDRFFAERPEGSVSTLKIQRTQQEDSAVYLCASSLQAGPYEQYFGPGTRLTVT.

The CDR3: CASSLVSRRGAFNEQFF. The CDR3 nucleotides read TGTGCCAGCAGCTTAGTTTCTCGGCGGGGGGCCTTCAATGAGCAGTTCTTC. The V gene is TRBV11-2, the J gene TRBJ2-1; 8 bases align to TRBD2. This CDR3 has 17 amino acids. Trimming cost V 1 base and J 6 bases; bases outside gene matches: 11. The germline gives CDR1 SGHAT, CDR2 FQNNGV. The full variable domain, its missing parts supplied by reference TRBV11-2 and TRBJ2-1, is EAGVAQSPRYKIIEKRQSVAFWCNPISGHATLYWYQQILGQGPKLLIQFQNNGVVDDSQLPKDRFSAERLKGVDSTLKIQPAKLEDSAVYLCASSLVSRRGAFNEQFFGPGTRLTVL.

This clone was seen a single time. The CDR3 region has the DNA TGTGCCAGCAGCCAAGAGAGGATTTACTCTGGAAACACCATATATTTT. Translation gives CASSQERIYSGNTIYF. The chain recombines TRBV4-2 with TRBJ1-3; D ambiguous. The CDR3 sequence is 16 residues long. Germline CDR1 and CDR2: LGHNA and YNFKEQ. The V gene lost 0 bases and the J gene lost 0 bases, with 9 bases spanning the gap.

The chain links TRBV30 to TRBJ1-5, with 8 bases that match TRBD1. The germline V gene encodes CDR1 GTSNPN and CDR2 SVGIG (reference sequence). The CDR3 has 15 residues. V trimming: 0 bases; J trimming: 1 base; junction bases outside the gene matches: 2. The chain's CDR3 is CAWSVGQGSNQPQHF. The CDR3 DNA reads TGTGCCTGGAGTGTCGGACAGGGAAGCAATCAGCCCCAGCATTTT.

This clone was recorded once. The chain couples TRBV5-4 to TRBJ2-6; 9 bases agree with TRBD1. Germline CDR1 SGHNT, CDR2 YYREEE (reference sequence). The CDR3 length is 17 residues. The V gene end was trimmed by 6 bases and the J gene end by 0 bases; junction bases not matched to a gene: 7. The chain's CDR3 is CASTSTGGSSGANVLTF. Written as DNA, the CDR3 is TGTGCCAGCACTTCGACAGGGGGAAGCTCTGGGGCCAACGTCCTGACTTTC.

The chain combines TRBV11-2 with TRBJ1-2, with unresolved D. The V end lost 1 base, the J end lost 4 bases, and 7 bases lay between the germline ends. CDR3 length: 13 residues. Per the germline V gene, CDR1 is SGHAT and CDR2 is FQNNGV. This chain's CDR3 is CASSLGHFYGYTF. CDR3 nucleotide sequence: TGTGCCAGCAGCTTAGGTCACTTCTATGGCTACACCTTC.

The chain couples TRBV6-5 to TRBJ2-5; a weak D match, TRBD1 (5 bases). V dropped 8 bases and J dropped 4 bases, with 14 bases sitting between them. This CDR3 spans 13 amino acids. The germline gives CDR1 MNHEY, CDR2 SVGAGI. DNA for the CDR3: TGTGCCAGCGGGAAAGGGGTGTCAGAGACCCAGTACTTC. Its protein is CASGKGVSETQYF.

The chain links TRBV7-9 to TRBJ1-4; D remains unclear. Germline CDR1 SEHNR, CDR2 FQNEAQ (reference sequence). The V end was cut by 5 bases, the J end by 8 bases, with 15 bases between. The CDR3 length is 14 residues. The CDR3 protein is CASSPPEPMEKLFF. CDR3 DNA: TGTGCCAGCAGCCCCCCTGAGCCCATGGAAAAACTGTTTTTT.

The chain joins TRBV6-5 to TRBJ2-2; D remains unclear. V lost 7 bases and J lost 0, with 6 bases in between. The CDR3 has 13 residues. Germline assignment: CDR1 MNHEY and CDR2 SVGAGI. In DNA form, the CDR3 reads TGTGCCAGCATCGACTCGAACACCGGGGAGCTGTTTTTT. Its protein product is CASIDSNTGELFF.

The chain recombines TRBV11-2 with TRBJ2-5; 14 positions agree with TRBD2. The J segment lost 4 bases and the V segment lost 0 bases, leaving 1 base of the junction unmatched. CDR3 size: 16 residues. The V gene's germline CDR1 is SGHAT and CDR2 FQNNGV. The CDR3 DNA follows: TGTGCCAGCAGCTTAGATGGGACTAGCGGGGGAGAGACCCAGTACTTC. Protein product: CASSLDGTSGGETQYF.

The table lists this clone with a few counts. The chain joins TRBV5-4 to TRBJ1-1; no definite D call. This CDR3 comprises 12 residues. The V gene's germline CDR1 is SGHNT and CDR2 YYREEE (reference sequence). Trimming took off 3 bases at V and 1 base at J, with 4 bases between the two ends. Written as DNA, the CDR3 is TGTGCCAGCAGCTACAGGAACACTGAAGCTTTCTTT. Its protein product is CASSYRNTEAFF. Full variable domain (remainder filled in from reference TRBV5-4 and TRBJ1-1): ETGVTQSPTHLIKTRGQQVTLRCSSQSGHNTVSWYQQALGQGPQFIFQYYREEENGRGNFPPRFSGLQFPNYSSELNVNALELDDSALYLCASSYRNTEAFFGQGTRLTVV.

J is TRBJ1-2 and V is TRBV6-6; TRBD1 might be the D (6 bases). CDR3 length: 13 amino acids. Germline lookup yields CDR1 MNHNY and CDR2 SVGAGI (reference sequence). Trimming took off 4 bases at V and 7 bases at J, with 13 bases between the two ends. CDR3 nucleotide sequence: TGTGCCAGCAGTTCAACACAGGGCGCTGGCTACACCTTC. Protein: CASSSTQGAGYTF.

This chain links TRBV6-6 with TRBJ2-5, with a tentative D call TRBD1 (7 bases). Trimming left V 4 bases short and J 0 bases short, with 12 bases between. Germline CDR1 is MNHNY and CDR2 is SVGAGI (reference sequence). CDR3 length equals 15 residues. The CDR3 loop reads CASSFTGDYQETQYF. The DNA for the CDR3 is TGTGCCAGCAGTTTCACAGGGGACTACCAAGAGACCCAGTACTTC.

CDR3 bases: TGTGCCAGCAGCTTAGGCGGGGGGGCTGCCGGGGCCAACGTCCTGACTTTC. Translated, it gives CASSLGGGAAGANVLTF. The chain carries TRBV7-2 and TRBJ2-6, with TRBD2 matching 9 bases. The CDR3 runs 17 residues. Losses at the gene ends were 1 base for V and 4 bases for J; bases not matched to a gene: 5. Germline lookup yields CDR1 SGHTA and CDR2 FQGNSA.

The chain recombines TRBV7-2 with TRBJ2-7, with TRBD2 identical over 9 bases. The CDR3 loop spans 14 amino acids. Germline V gene lookup returns CDR1 SGHTA and CDR2 FQGNSA. V shed 3 bases, J shed 7 bases, and the junction held 7 bases outside the gene matches. The CDR3 protein is CASSLAGGPQEQYF. CDR3 nucleotide sequence: TGTGCCAGCAGCTTGGCGGGGGGGCCTCAAGAGCAGTACTTC.

V is TRBV4-3 and J is TRBJ1-4; D possibly corresponds to TRBD1 (6 bases). The germline V gene has CDR1 LGHNA and CDR2 YSLEER. V was pared by 0 bases and J by 10 bases, with 21 bases between. The CDR3 extends over 17 amino acids. This chain's CDR3 is CASSQDKGGGNIGKLFF. The CDR3 coding sequence is TGCGCCAGCAGCCAAGATAAAGGGGGGGGAAACATTGGAAAACTGTTTTTT.

This sequence joins TRBV6-5 and TRBJ2-3, with a possible D match to TRBD2 (5 bases). The CDR3 covers 12 residues. Trimming shortened V by 7 bases and J by 2 bases, and 7 bases separated the two germline ends. Germline CDR1 is MNHEY and CDR2 is SVGAGI. The CDR3 sequence: CASTGDTDTQYF. Here the CDR3 DNA reads TGTGCCAGCACCGGGGACACAGATACGCAGTATTTT.

The V gene is TRBV4-2, the J gene TRBJ2-5; tentative D call: TRBD1 (5 bases). There are 14 residues in the CDR3. The ends were cut back, 0 bases at V and 4 bases at J, with 9 bases in the middle. From germline, CDR1 is LGHNA and CDR2 YNFKEQ. In DNA form, the CDR3 reads TGTGCCAGCAGCCAAGATGCCAGGGCAGAGACCCAGTACTTC. Its translation: CASSQDARAETQYF.

This clone turned up a few times. This chain uses TRBV4-2 with TRBJ2-4; 7 bases are a match to TRBD1. J was trimmed by 7 bases and V by 4 bases; bases with no gene match: 7. The CDR3 sequence is 14 residues long. CDR1 and CDR2 (germline): LGHNA, YNFKEQ. The CDR3 bases are TGTGCCAGCAGCCCGGGACAGATGGGGAACATTCAGTACTTC. Amino acids: CASSPGQMGNIQYF.

This chain connects TRBV7-9 to TRBJ2-1, with D unresolved. Between the trimmed V and J ends, which lost 2 bases and 2 bases, there was a span of 13 bases. The CDR3 length is 16 residues. Germline loops: CDR1 SEHNR, CDR2 FQNEAQ (reference sequence). The CDR3 nucleotides read TGTGCCAGCAGCTTAATTACTACCTCCCCCTACAATGAGCAGTTCTTC. Its protein product is CASSLITTSPYNEQFF.

This rearrangement joins TRBV7-2 to TRBJ1-2; tentative D call: TRBD1 (5 bases). The CDR3 is 13 residues long. The V and J ends lost 4 bases and 3 bases respectively, with 9 bases between them. Germline V gives CDR1 SGHTA, CDR2 FQGNSA. The CDR3 DNA follows: TGTGCCAGCAGCTACCAGGGTGACTATGGCTACACCTTC. Translation gives CASSYQGDYGYTF.

In DNA form, the CDR3 reads TGTGCCAGTGGGACAGGACTTAGCACAGATACGCAGTATTTT. Its protein product is CASGTGLSTDTQYF. The chain has TRBV7-2 and TRBJ2-3, with 8 bases fitting TRBD1. The CDR3 contains 14 residues. V shed 9 bases, J shed 0 bases, and the junction held 5 bases outside the gene matches. Germline values: CDR1 SGHTA, CDR2 FQGNSA. Complete variable domain (other parts from reference TRBV7-2 and TRBJ2-3): GAGVSQSPSNKVTEKGKDVELRCDPISGHTALYWYRQSLGQGLEFLIYFQGNSAPDKSGLPSDRFSAERTGGSVSTLTIQRTQQEDSAVYLCASGTGLSTDTQYFGPGTRLTVL.